This TCR beta chain appears in the sequencing data of a study of CD8 T cells in ankylosing spondylitis. TCRdb re-derived calls from the 5' RACE reads in MiXCR, one entry per CDR3 protein. This table has under 200,000 distinct CDR3 sequences, 9.5% to 13% appearing once. This clonotype was counted a few times. The sequenced material came from blood, either unsorted or a sorted T cell fraction (not recorded which). This sequence was found in a male donor with ankylosing spondylitis or in good health (not recorded which).

In nucleotides, the CDR3 is TGTGCCAGCTCACCACGTGGGGCTTCGGACACTGAAGCTTTCTTT. Protein: CASSPRGASDTEAFF. The rearrangement links TRBV18 to TRBJ1-1; tentatively, D is TRBD1 (5 bases). Germline V CDR1 and CDR2: KGHSH, LQKENI. Trimming pared 1 base from V and 3 bases from J, leaving 12 bases between. CDR3 length equals 15 residues.